This is a list of T cell receptor beta chains from one sample in a study. TCRdb analysed the RT-PCR reads with MiXCR anew, one entry per CDR3 protein. The data show about 680,000 distinct CDR3 sequences, with 13% to 15% seen just once and 3.6% held by the top ten. Sequences were obtained from memory CD4+ T cells from blood. All receptors derive from a female donor in good health, serving as a healthy control. Each CDR3 is given with its conserved first and last residue. D genes are given only for firm matches. For some rows the clone size is stated as once, few or many, or as a class when expanded; others skip it.

d_gene	v_gene	abundance	j_gene	CDR3nt	CDR3aa
TRBD1	TRBV20-1	few	TRBJ1-5	TGCAGTGCGAGCTCCGCGGGACAGGGGAAAAATCAGCCCCAGCATTTT	CSASSAGQGKNQPQHF
-	TRBV5-1	few	TRBJ2-5	TGCGCCAGCAGCTTGTTCGCGGAGGGAGAGACCCAGTACTTC	CASSLFAEGETQYF
TRBD2	TRBV20-1	many	TRBJ2-1	TGCAGTGCGGGGGTTAGCGGGGGGAATGAGCAGTTCTTC	CSAGVSGGNEQFF
-	TRBV5-1	many	TRBJ1-1	TGCGCCAGCAGCTTGGAGAGGGGAGGGGGCACTGAAGCTTTCTTT	CASSLERGGGTEAFF
-	TRBV20-1	few	TRBJ2-1	TGCAGTGCCCAGCTACCCCCGGACGGAATAAATGAGCAGTTCTTC	CSAQLPPDGINEQFF
TRBD1	TRBV30	few	TRBJ2-7	TGTGCCGGACAGGGAGCCGAGCAGTACTTC	CAGQGAEQYF
TRBD2	TRBV6-6	many	TRBJ2-5	TGTGCCAGCAGGGGAGGGGAGACCCAGTACTTC	CASRGGETQYF
-	TRBV2	-	TRBJ2-5	TGTGCCAGCAGTGAAGGGGAGGCAAGCGTGACCCAGTACTTC	CASSEGEASVTQYF
TRBD1	TRBV20-1	few	TRBJ1-1	TGCAGTGCTCTCTACAGGGGCGGGACTGAAGCTTTCTTT	CSALYRGGTEAFF
-	TRBV30	-	TRBJ1-2	TGTGCCTGGAGTTCAGACGGGGCTAACTATGGCTACACCTTC	CAWSSDGANYGYTF
-	TRBV20-1	-	TRBJ1-4	TGCAGTCCCGAGGGGGGACAAGGAGGTCAAGGGCTGTTTTTT	CSPEGGQGGQGLFF
TRBD2	TRBV29-1	-	TRBJ2-1	TGCAGCGTTGGAGAGTCGGGACTAGCCGGGCACAATAAGCAGTTCTTC	CSVGESGLAGHNKQFF
-	TRBV3-1	many	TRBJ2-7	TGTGCCAGCAGCACCCAAGCGGAAATACCCTACGAGCAGTACTTC	CASSTQAEIPYEQYF
TRBD2	TRBV20-1	-	TRBJ2-7	TGCAGTGCTAGAGCCCCCGGGGGGGGCGAGCAGTACTTC	CSARAPGGGEQYF
-	TRBV2	-	TRBJ1-4	TGTGCCAGCCGACCCTGGGGTGAAAAACTGTTTTTT	CASRPWGEKLFF
-	TRBV4-2	many	TRBJ2-7	TGTGCCAGCAGCCAAGAAACGGGGCGAATCTACGAGCAGTACTTC	CASSQETGRIYEQYF
TRBD1	TRBV7-2	-	TRBJ2-1	TGTGCCAGCAGCTTAGCGGGGACAGGGGGTGAGCAGTTCTTC	CASSLAGTGGEQFF
-	TRBV28	-	TRBJ2-7	TGTGCCAGCAGTTCCTGCGGTGGTGATGACGAGCAGTACTTC	CASSSCGGDDEQYF
-	TRBV7-9	few	TRBJ1-6	TGTGCCAGCAGCACCCGACCCGATTCACCCCTCCACTTT	CASSTRPDSPLHF
TRBD1	TRBV27	few	TRBJ2-7	TGTGCCAGCACCGCTTCGACAGGGGGAGAGCAGTACTTC	CASTASTGGEQYF
-	TRBV27	-	TRBJ2-7	TGTGCCAGCAGCCCCTCCCGCTACGAGCAGTACTTC	CASSPSRYEQYF
-	TRBV20-1	-	TRBJ1-3	TGCAGTGCTAGTTGGGACGGAAACACCATATATTTT	CSASWDGNTIYF
-	TRBV9	few	TRBJ1-1	TGTGCCAGCAGCCCCGGACAGACCTACACTGAAGCTTTCTTT	CASSPGQTYTEAFF
-	TRBV7-2	-	TRBJ2-1	TGTGCCAGCAGACAACGGTCGGAGCAGTTCTTC	CASRQRSEQFF
-	TRBV4-3	many	TRBJ2-5	TGCGCCAGCAGCCAAGGGTTCCAGCAAGAGACCCAGTACTTC	CASSQGFQQETQYF
-	TRBV6-5	-	TRBJ2-1	TGTGCCAGCAGTGAAAATAGCGGAAGCCGGGGGAATGAGCAGTTCTTC	CASSENSGSRGNEQFF
-	TRBV5-1	many	TRBJ2-1	TGCGCCAGCAGCCCGATCTCGACAGGTTTGGAGCAGTTCTTC	CASSPISTGLEQFF
-	TRBV7-3	-	TRBJ1-1	TGTGCCAGCAGCTTCAACAGGGTCCCGAACACTGAAGCTTTCTTT	CASSFNRVPNTEAFF
TRBD1	TRBV20-1	-	TRBJ1-6	TGCAGTGCTAGAGATAAGAGACAGGGGTATAATTCACCCCTCCACTTT	CSARDKRQGYNSPLHF
TRBD1	TRBV23-1	-	TRBJ1-5	TGCGCCAGCAGTCATCCGGACAGGAACGGCAATCAGCCCCAGCATTTT	CASSHPDRNGNQPQHF
TRBD2	TRBV6-1	-	TRBJ2-3	TGTGCCATAACCGGGACTAGCGTCTCCGGTACGCAGTATTTT	CAITGTSVSGTQYF
-	TRBV4-1	few	TRBJ2-1	TGCGCCAGCAGCCAAGGGGAATATCATGAGCAGTTCTTC	CASSQGEYHEQFF
TRBD2	TRBV7-2	few	TRBJ2-7	TGTGCCAGCAGCTTACTTCCGACTAGCGGGGCCTCCTACGAGCAGTACTTC	CASSLLPTSGASYEQYF
-	TRBV20-1	many	TRBJ1-5	TGCAGTGCTGGGACGACAGGTTATAGCAATCAGCCCCAGCATTTT	CSAGTTGYSNQPQHF
-	TRBV12-3/TRBV12-4	-	TRBJ2-3	TGTGCCAGCAGGGGGGGATCGGGAACTAGCACAGATACGCAGTATTTT	CASRGGSGTSTDTQYF
-	TRBV12-3/TRBV12-4	-	TRBJ2-5	TGTGCCAGCAGTTTAAGGGGTACGGAGCGAGAGACCCAGTACTTC	CASSLRGTERETQYF
-	TRBV6-2/TRBV6-3	few	TRBJ1-2	TGTGCCAGCAGTCTCCAGCCTACAATTAACTATGGCTACACCTTC	CASSLQPTINYGYTF
-	TRBV28	-	TRBJ1-5	TGTGCCAGCAGCATCACTTGGTATGGGCCCCAGCATTTT	CASSITWYGPQHF
-	TRBV5-1	many	TRBJ2-7	TGCGCCAGCACCTATTCAGGACAGTCCTACGAGCAGTACTTC	CASTYSGQSYEQYF
-	TRBV4-3	-	TRBJ1-1	TGCGCCAGCAGCCAAGAGGGGGCTGAAGCTTTCTTT	CASSQEGAEAFF
-	TRBV10-3	many	TRBJ2-5	TGTGCCATCAGCTTGAACATGGAGACCCAGTACTTC	CAISLNMETQYF
TRBD2	TRBV11-2	-	TRBJ2-5	TGTGCCAGCAGCCCGGGACTAGCCGAGACCCAGTACTTC	CASSPGLAETQYF
-	TRBV24-1	few	TRBJ2-3	TGTGCCACCAGCCCAAGGGGGGCGCATGATACGCAGTATTTT	CATSPRGAHDTQYF
-	TRBV9	few	TRBJ1-1	TGTGCCAGCAGCGTAGCGCCACCCCCCGCTGAAGCTTTCTTT	CASSVAPPPAEAFF
-	TRBV28	few	TRBJ2-1	TGTGCCAGCAGTTTGCGACAGGACGGGCAGTTCTTC	CASSLRQDGQFF
TRBD1	TRBV7-2	once	TRBJ1-1	TGTGCCAGCCGGGACAGTGTTTACACTGAAGCTTTCTTT	CASRDSVYTEAFF
TRBD2	TRBV4-2	-	TRBJ2-7	TGTGCCAGCACCCCTGGGCCAGCGGGAGCTGGAGAGCAGTACTTC	CASTPGPAGAGEQYF
-	TRBV7-8	few	TRBJ1-5	TGTGCCAGCAGCACAGGAGGGACAAGAAGCAATCAGCCCCAGCATTTT	CASSTGGTRSNQPQHF
-	TRBV11-2	few	TRBJ1-1	TGTGCCAGCGCCCGGACGGTGAACACTGAAGCTTTCTTT	CASARTVNTEAFF
TRBD2	TRBV6-5	many	TRBJ2-7	TGTGCCAGCAGTTACTCGGGAGGGTCCGAGCAGTACTTC	CASSYSGGSEQYF
TRBD2	TRBV5-1	-	TRBJ2-3	TGCGCCAGCAGCGGGACTAGCGGGAGGGCCCTGGGGAGACCAGATACGCAGTATTTT	CASSGTSGRALGRPDTQYF
TRBD1	TRBV7-2	-	TRBJ1-6	TGTGCCAGCAGCGAAGGACAGGGGTGGGCACCCCTCCACTTT	CASSEGQGWAPLHF
TRBD1	TRBV10-3	few	TRBJ2-5	TGTGCCATCAGTGGGACAGGGGGTAGAGAGACCCAGTACTTC	CAISGTGGRETQYF
TRBD2	TRBV3-1	few	TRBJ2-1	TGTGCCAGCAGCCGTAGCGGGAGTAAAAATGAGCAGTTCTTC	CASSRSGSKNEQFF
TRBD2	TRBV5-1	-	TRBJ2-3	TGCGCCAGCAGCTTGAGGGCTAGCGGGAGTGGAGATACGCAGTATTTT	CASSLRASGSGDTQYF
-	TRBV11-2	-	TRBJ2-3	TGTGCCAGCAGCTTACTTACAAGTTACACAGATACGCAGTATTTT	CASSLLTSYTDTQYF
-	TRBV7-2	-	TRBJ2-1	TGTGCCAGCAGGACCTGGTTGGGGCGGCACAATGAGCAGTTCTTC	CASRTWLGRHNEQFF
TRBD1	TRBV4-1	few	TRBJ1-3	TGCGCCAGCAGCCCGGACAGGGGCAAAAACACCATATATTTT	CASSPDRGKNTIYF
TRBD1	TRBV7-2	many	TRBJ2-7	TGTGCCAGCAGCTTAGGACAGGGCGCTTACTACGAGCAGTACTTC	CASSLGQGAYYEQYF